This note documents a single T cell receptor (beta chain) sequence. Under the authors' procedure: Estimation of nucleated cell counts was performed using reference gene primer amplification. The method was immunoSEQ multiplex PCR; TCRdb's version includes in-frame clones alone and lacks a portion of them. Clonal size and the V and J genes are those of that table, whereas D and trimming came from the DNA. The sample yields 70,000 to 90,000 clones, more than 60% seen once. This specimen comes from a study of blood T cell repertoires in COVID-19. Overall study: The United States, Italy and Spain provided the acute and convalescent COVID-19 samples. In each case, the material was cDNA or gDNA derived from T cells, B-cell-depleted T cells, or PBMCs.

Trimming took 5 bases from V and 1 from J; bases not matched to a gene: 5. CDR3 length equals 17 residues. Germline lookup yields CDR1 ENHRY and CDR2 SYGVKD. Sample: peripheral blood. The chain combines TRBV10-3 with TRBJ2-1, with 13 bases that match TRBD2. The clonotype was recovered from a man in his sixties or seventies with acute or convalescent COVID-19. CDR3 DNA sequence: TGTGCCATCAGTCGTGGACTAGCGGGGGTTTCCTACAATGAGCAGTTCTTC. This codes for CAISRGLAGVSYNEQFF.